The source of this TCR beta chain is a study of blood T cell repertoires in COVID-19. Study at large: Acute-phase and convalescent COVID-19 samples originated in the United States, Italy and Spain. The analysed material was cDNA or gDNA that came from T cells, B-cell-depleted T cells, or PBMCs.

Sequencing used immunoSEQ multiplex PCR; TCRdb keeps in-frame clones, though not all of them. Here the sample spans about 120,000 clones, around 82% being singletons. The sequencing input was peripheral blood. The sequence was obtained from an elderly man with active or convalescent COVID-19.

For the CDR3, the DNA is TGTGCCAGTAGTATCGCGGGGAATTCACCCCTCCACTTT. Translated: CASSIAGNSPLHF. The chain is built from TRBV19 and TRBJ1-6; D is unresolved. The germline V gene has CDR1 LNHDA and CDR2 SQIVND (reference sequence). The CDR3 totals 13 residues. Between the trimmed V and J ends, which lost 3 bases and 7 bases, there was a span of 7 bases.